One sample yielded the 27 T cell receptor beta chains listed below, sequenced in a study of blood T cell repertoires in COVID-19. This table comes from immunoSEQ multiplex PCR, and its TCRdb copy is limited to in-frame clones, with some not included. Among fewer than 200,000 clones listed, 82% were seen once. The sequencing sample was made of peripheral blood. The source of these receptors is a woman aged 65 to 85 with acute or convalescent COVID-19.

The chain has TRBV29-1 and TRBJ2-3, with D unclear. Trimming removed 7 bases from V and 0 bases from J, with 5 bases in between. The CDR3 consists of 11 residues. Germline V gene lookup returns CDR1 SQVTM and CDR2 ANQGSEA. CDR3 coding DNA: TGCAGCGGTCAAAGCACAGATACGCAGTATTTT. Encoded protein: CSGQSTDTQYF.

This clone has only a few counts. The gene calls are TRBV7-2 and TRBJ2-5, with D possibly TRBD2 on 5 matching bases. Germline CDR1 is SGHTA and CDR2 is FQGNSA. V gave up 5 bases and J gave up 4 bases, with 17 bases separating them. The CDR3 runs to 15 residues. CDR3 in amino acids: CASSTRHSRGETQYF. The CDR3 DNA is TGTGCCAGCAGCACCCGCCATAGCCGGGGAGAGACCCAGTACTTC. Complete variable domain (other parts from reference TRBV7-2 and TRBJ2-5): GAGVSQSPSNKVTEKGKDVELRCDPISGHTALYWYRQSLGQGLEFLIYFQGNSAPDKSGLPSDRFSAERTGGSVSTLTIQRTQQEDSAVYLCASSTRHSRGETQYFGPGTRLLVL.

This chain links TRBV5-6 with TRBJ2-6; tentatively, D is TRBD1 (5 bases). Per the germline V gene, CDR1 is SGHDT and CDR2 is YYEEEE. V was cut by 5 bases and J by 0 bases, with 9 bases left in between. This CDR3 is 15 amino acids long. CDR3 sequence reads: CASRLQVSGANVLTF. DNA for the CDR3: TGTGCCAGCAGGTTACAGGTCTCTGGGGCCAACGTCCTGACTTTC.

The V and J genes are TRBV20-1 and TRBJ1-2; D uncertain. The V end lost 6 bases, the J end lost 5 bases, and 10 bases lay between the germline ends. The CDR3 runs 11 residues. Germline loops: CDR1 DFQATT, CDR2 SNEGSKA (reference sequence). The CDR3 DNA follows: TGCAGTGCCAGCCCGGGATATGGCTACACCTTC. Amino acid sequence: CSASPGYGYTF.

The V and J genes are TRBV25-1 and TRBJ2-5, with 9 bases identical to TRBD1. The junction had 13 bases not matched to a gene; V was cut back by 3 bases and J by 5 bases. Germline lookup yields CDR1 MGHDK and CDR2 SYGVNS. The CDR3 totals 17 residues. The CDR3 reads CASSDGKRTGAVETQYF. As DNA, the CDR3 is TGTGCCAGCAGTGATGGGAAAAGGACAGGGGCTGTGGAGACCCAGTACTTC. Based on the CDR3 plus reference TRBV25-1 and TRBJ2-5, the full variable domain is EADIYQTPRYLVIGTGKKITLECSQTMGHDKMYWYQQDPGMELHLIHYSYGVNSTEKGDLSSESTVSRIRTEHFPLTLESARPSHTSQYLCASSDGKRTGAVETQYFGPGTRLLVL.

V gene TRBV7-2 combines with J gene TRBJ1-6; D gene unclear. Germline CDR1 reads SGHTA; CDR2 reads FQGNSA. CDR3 length: 14 amino acids. V gave up 4 bases and J gave up 8 bases, with 12 bases separating them. CDR3 DNA sequence: TGTGCCAGCAGCTCCCAAAGGAGGGATTCACCCCTCCACTTT. Translation gives CASSSQRRDSPLHF. Using reference TRBV7-2 and TRBJ1-6 for the parts outside the CDR3, the full variable domain is GAGVSQSPSNKVTEKGKDVELRCDPISGHTALYWYRQSLGQGLEFLIYFQGNSAPDKSGLPSDRFSAERTGGSVSTLTIQRTQQEDSAVYLCASSSQRRDSPLHFGNGTRLTVT.

The chain has TRBV5-6 and TRBJ2-2; D is undetermined. Trimming pared 2 bases from V and 4 bases from J, leaving 12 bases between. Per the germline V gene, CDR1 is SGHDT and CDR2 is YYEEEE. The CDR3 runs to 15 residues. The CDR3: CASSFLASVTGELFF. The CDR3 DNA follows: TGTGCCAGCAGCTTCCTGGCATCAGTCACCGGGGAGCTGTTTTTT.

This clone was seen once. V usage is TRBV7-2 and J usage is TRBJ2-7, with 7 bases that match TRBD1. The CDR3 covers 19 residues. Germline V gene sequence: CDR1 SGHTA, CDR2 FQGNSA. The V gene end was trimmed by 1 base and the J gene end by 3 bases; junction bases not matched to a gene: 18. The chain's CDR3 is CASSLGKEGQVPVRYEQYF. The CDR3 bases are TGTGCCAGCAGCTTAGGGAAGGAAGGACAGGTGCCCGTCCGCTACGAGCAGTACTTC.

This clone came up once. CDR3 residues: CATSREGQGNQPQHF. The CDR3 DNA follows: TGTGCCACCAGCAGAGAAGGACAGGGAAATCAGCCCCAGCATTTT. The chain joins TRBV15 to TRBJ1-5, with 8 bases that match TRBD1. Unmatched junction bases numbered 2, after V lost 0 bases and J lost 4 bases. The CDR3 sequence is 15 residues long. In germline, CDR1 is LNHNV, CDR2 YYDKDF (reference sequence).

CDR3: CASSSLGAGAPPEQFF. The CDR3 DNA is TGTGCCAGCAGCTCCCTAGGCGCGGGGGCCCCTCCTGAGCAGTTCTTC. The chain links TRBV7-7 to TRBJ2-1, with a tentative D call TRBD2 (7 bases). The V end lost 4 bases, the J end lost 9 bases, and 22 bases lay between the germline ends. Germline V gene lookup returns CDR1 SSHAT and CDR2 FNYEAQ (reference sequence). The CDR3 covers 16 residues.

V usage is TRBV7-2 and J usage is TRBJ1-5; D may be TRBD1 (5 bases). CDR1 and CDR2 (germline): SGHTA, FQGNSA. Trimming took off 6 bases at V and 3 bases at J, with 15 bases between the two ends. CDR3 length equals 15 residues. The CDR3 loop is CASSSGSGVNQPQHF. The DNA for the CDR3 is TGTGCCAGCAGTTCCGGGTCGGGGGTCAATCAGCCCCAGCATTTT.

This chain uses TRBV28 with TRBJ1-2; D remains unclear. The CDR3 spans 12 residues. The germline V gene encodes CDR1 MDHEN and CDR2 SYDVKM. Trimming stripped 5 bases from V and 8 bases from J, with 12 bases between. CDR3 protein: CASSTDPGGYTF. The CDR3, as DNA: TGTGCCAGCAGTACCGACCCGGGGGGCTACACCTTC.

The gene calls are TRBV7-2 and TRBJ2-3; D is unclear. Trimming removed 0 bases at V and 2 bases at J, with 24 bases between. There are 20 residues in the CDR3. Germline CDR1 and CDR2: SGHTA and FQGNSA. The CDR3 protein is CASSLADNRLSLPPTDTQYF. CDR3 DNA sequence: TGTGCCAGCAGCTTAGCGGATAATAGACTTAGTCTACCCCCCACAGATACGCAGTATTTT.

There are a few counts of this clone. This chain uses TRBV7-9 with TRBJ1-2, with D possibly being TRBD1 (5 bases). Trimming cost V 5 bases and J 8 bases, with 21 bases left between them. Germline assignment: CDR1 SEHNR and CDR2 FQNEAQ (reference sequence). The CDR3 contains 15 residues. The CDR3 DNA reads as TGTGCCAGCAGCCCTAGTTCCCCAGGGTTGGTAGGCTACACCTTC. The encoded protein is CASSPSSPGLVGYTF.

V usage is TRBV3-1 (or the pseudogene TRBV3-2) and J usage is TRBJ2-2, with 16 bases matching TRBD2. Germline V lookup: CDR1 LGHDT, CDR2 YNNKEL (reference sequence). The CDR3 sequence is 17 residues long. The junction had 4 bases not matched to a gene; V was cut back by 4 bases and J by 5 bases. DNA for the CDR3: TGTGCCAGCAGCCGCGGGACTAGCGGGGGGGTTACCGGGGAGCTGTTTTTT. Its protein product is CASSRGTSGGVTGELFF.

This clone was observed a handful of times. V and J are TRBV28 and TRBJ1-5; perhaps TRBD1 as D (5 bases). Germline CDR1 reads MDHEN; CDR2 reads SYDVKM. The CDR3 consists of 13 residues. Deletions cut 6 bases from V and 4 bases from J, with 10 bases between. This chain's CDR3 is CASSSGGNQPQHF. CDR3 in DNA: TGTGCCAGCAGCTCGGGGGGTAATCAGCCCCAGCATTTT.

This chain uses TRBV7-2 with TRBJ1-2, with 10 bases matching TRBD1. This CDR3 has 14 amino acids. Per germline, CDR1 SGHTA and CDR2 FQGNSA. Trimming removed 6 bases from V and 3 bases from J; junction bases left unmatched: 4. The DNA for the CDR3 is TGTGCCAGCAGGTCCGGGACAGGGGACTATGGCTACACCTTC. Its translation: CASRSGTGDYGYTF.

CDR3 bases: TGTGCCAGCAGCCAAGATTCGGGTACGGGTGAAAAACTGTTTTTT. This gives the protein CASSQDSGTGEKLFF. This chain links TRBV4-2 with TRBJ1-4; D is undetermined. CDR3 length equals 15 residues. The germline V gene has CDR1 LGHNA and CDR2 YNFKEQ. V lost 0 bases and J lost 7, with 12 bases in between.

The J gene is TRBJ1-2, the V gene TRBV9; maybe TRBD1 (5 bases). Germline CDR1 SGDLS, CDR2 YYNGEE. The V gene lost 0 bases and the J gene lost 2 bases, with 14 bases spanning the gap. CDR3 size: 16 residues. CDR3 sequence (DNA): TGTGCCAGCAGCGTAGGGGAAGGGGCCGGGAACTATGGCTACACCTTC. Its protein is CASSVGEGAGNYGYTF.

The chain recombines TRBV3-1 (or the pseudogene TRBV3-2) with TRBJ2-2, with 9 positions matching TRBD1. This CDR3 region has 16 residues. Losses at the gene ends were 10 bases for V and 6 bases for J; bases not matched to a gene: 15. CDR1 LGHDT and CDR2 YNNKEL come from the germline V gene (reference sequence). The CDR3 DNA reads TGTGCCACCGCACCCGACAGGGGGAGTTCGTCCGGGGAGCTGTTTTTT. Its translation: CATAPDRGSSSGELFF.

This sequence joins TRBV30 and TRBJ1-3; 9 bases agree with TRBD1. Germline CDR1 and CDR2: GTSNPN and SVGIG (reference sequence). The CDR3 is made up of 15 amino acids. CDR3 sequence: CASSGTGYAGNTIYF. CDR3 DNA: TGTGCTTCATCCGGGACAGGGTACGCTGGAAACACCATATATTTT.

The chain uses TRBV28 and TRBJ1-2; D ambiguous. The germline CDR1 and CDR2 sequences are MDHEN and SYDVKM. The CDR3 contains 14 residues. The V end was cut by 7 bases, the J end by 1 base, with 13 bases between. The CDR3 DNA reads as TGTGCCAGCACAACTTCCCCGCTTAACTATGGCTACACCTTC. Its protein is CASTTSPLNYGYTF.

The genes are TRBV6-5 and TRBJ1-2; possibly TRBD1 for D (6 bases). The CDR3 spans 14 residues. Germline loops: CDR1 MNHEY, CDR2 SVGAGI. Deletions cut 7 bases from V and 7 bases from J, with 19 bases between. In DNA form, the CDR3 reads TGTGCCAGCACGAGCAGGGGCCCCCTTGGTGGCTACACCTTC. It specifies CASTSRGPLGGYTF.

The gene calls are TRBV21-1 and TRBJ2-1; the table names TRBD1, a call not compared with the DNA. TRBV21-1 is reported as a pseudogene. CDR3 length equals 14 residues. In nucleotides, the CDR3 is TGTGCCAGCAGCAACCCGGGACAACACAATGAGCAGTTCTTC. Translated, it gives CASSNPGQHNEQFF.

Regarding this clone: The sample has other DNA sequences that encode this CDR3 too. J is TRBJ1-5 and V is TRBV4-1; D is unclear. CDR1 and CDR2 from the germline V gene are MGHRA and YSYEKL. The germline V and J ends were trimmed by 0 bases and 6 bases, with 6 bases remaining between them. The CDR3 runs 13 residues. The CDR3 DNA reads as TGCGCCAGCAGCCAAGATGGCAGTCAGCCCCAGCATTTT. It yields the protein CASSQDGSQPQHF.

CDR3 in DNA: TGTGCCAGCAGTCCTCAGGGTAGCACCGGGGAGCTGTTTTTT. The encoded protein is CASSPQGSTGELFF. The V and J genes are TRBV6-5 and TRBJ2-2; TRBD1 might be the D (5 bases). Trimming took off 5 bases at V and 4 bases at J, with 11 bases between the two ends. Germline loops: CDR1 MNHEY, CDR2 SVGAGI. The CDR3 is 14 residues long.

This chain links TRBV19 with TRBJ1-1; TRBD1 matches at 8 bases. Germline assignment: CDR1 LNHDA and CDR2 SQIVND (reference sequence). This CDR3 comprises 14 residues. V trimming: 3 bases; J trimming: 5 bases; junction bases outside the gene matches: 5. The CDR3 is CASSIRTGRTEAFF. As DNA, the CDR3 is TGTGCCAGTAGTATCCGGACAGGGAGAACTGAAGCTTTCTTT.